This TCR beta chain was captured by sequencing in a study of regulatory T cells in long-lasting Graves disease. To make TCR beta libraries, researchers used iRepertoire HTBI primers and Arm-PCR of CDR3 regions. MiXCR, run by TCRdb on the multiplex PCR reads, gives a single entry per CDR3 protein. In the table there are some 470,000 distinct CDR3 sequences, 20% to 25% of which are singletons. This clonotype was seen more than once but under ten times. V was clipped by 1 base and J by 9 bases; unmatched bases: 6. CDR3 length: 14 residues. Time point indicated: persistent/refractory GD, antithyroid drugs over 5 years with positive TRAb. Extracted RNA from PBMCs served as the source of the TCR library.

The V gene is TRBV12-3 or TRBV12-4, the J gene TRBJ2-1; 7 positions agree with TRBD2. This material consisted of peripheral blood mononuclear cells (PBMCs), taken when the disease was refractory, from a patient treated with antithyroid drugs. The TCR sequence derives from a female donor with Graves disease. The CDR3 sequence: CASSLVAGDGEQFF. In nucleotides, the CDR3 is TGTGCCAGCAGTTTAGTTGCGGGAGACGGTGAGCAGTTCTTC.